Each of the 25 T cell receptor beta chains below was sequenced from the same sample in a study of CD8 T cells in Susac syndrome (dated by TCRdb to about 2019). Library prep was done by the immunoSEQ multiplex PCR assay. RNA was extracted with the RNeasy kit and about 0.5 to 1 ug was reverse transcribed using random hexamers. Using fastp at Q25 and MiXCR, TCRdb reprocessed the public reads and kept productive beta chains. Identical CDR3 proteins give one entry, which carries the most common genes and DNA. The sample yields 150,000 to 160,000 distinct CDR3 sequences; 95% were counted once. About 0.16% of the sample lies in the top ten. Input material: CD4+ T cells from PBMCs. The receptors here all came from a human donor with Susac syndrome.

V usage is TRBV5-1 and J usage is TRBJ1-6; 8 bases match TRBD1. Germline CDR1 SGHRS, CDR2 YFSETQ. Trimming cost V 4 bases and J 3 bases; bases outside gene matches: 9. The CDR3 length is 17 residues. The CDR3 sequence is CASSLRPDRVYNSPLHF. The CDR3 coding sequence is TGCGCCAGCAGCCTCCGCCCGGACAGGGTCTATAATTCACCCCTCCACTTT.

The sample holds one count of this clonotype. This chain uses TRBV9 with TRBJ1-2, with D unclear. Germline V gene data show CDR1 as SGDLS and CDR2 as YYNGEE. Trimming removed 3 bases from V and 0 bases from J, with 12 bases in between. CDR3 length: 15 residues. As DNA, the CDR3 is TGTGCCAGCAGCGCTAGAGGGCTAGCTAACTATGGCTACACCTTC. This codes for CASSARGLANYGYTF.

The genes are TRBV11-2 and TRBJ1-2, with D tentatively TRBD1 (5 bases). Germline values: CDR1 SGHAT, CDR2 FQNNGV. The V end lost 5 bases, the J end lost 1 base, and 8 bases lay between the germline ends. The CDR3 runs 13 residues. The CDR3 sequence: CASSPTDNYGYTF. The CDR3 bases are TGTGCCAGCAGCCCGACAGATAACTATGGCTACACCTTC.

The chain is built from TRBV20-1 and TRBJ1-3; possible D gene TRBD1, 6 bases. The length of the CDR3 is 16 residues. V was cut by 1 base and J by 0 bases, with 13 bases left in between. Germline V lookup: CDR1 DFQATT, CDR2 SNEGSKA (reference sequence). The CDR3 protein is CSARGEWGLSGNTIYF. Here the CDR3 DNA reads TGCAGTGCTAGAGGGGAGTGGGGGCTCTCTGGAAACACCATATATTTT.

The chain is built from TRBV5-1 and TRBJ1-4; TRBD1 aligns across 12 bases. The V and J ends lost 3 bases and 7 bases, in that order; junction bases with no gene match: 7. The germline V gene encodes CDR1 SGHRS and CDR2 YFSETQ. The CDR3 consists of 16 residues. CDR3 sequence (DNA): TGCGCCAGCAGCTCCGGGACAGGGGGCTACGTTGAAAAACTGTTTTTT. This codes for CASSSGTGGYVEKLFF.

The chain recombines TRBV12-3 or TRBV12-4 with TRBJ2-5, with no clear D. The CDR3 covers 12 residues. Trimming left V 6 bases short and J 4 bases short, with 9 bases between. The CDR3 is CASRTSRETQYF. The CDR3, as DNA: TGTGCCAGCAGAACCTCCCGAGAGACCCAGTACTTC.

The chain links TRBV25-1 to TRBJ2-5; 9 nucleotides align to TRBD1. J lost 2 bases, V lost 6 bases, and 4 bases had no gene match. The CDR3 covers 14 residues. The germline CDR1 and CDR2 sequences are MGHDK and SYGVNS. CDR3 residues: CASSKGTGQETQYF. The DNA of the CDR3 is TGTGCCAGCAGCAAGGGGACAGGGCAAGAGACCCAGTACTTC.

V gene TRBV29-1 combines with J gene TRBJ2-5, with 10 bases matching TRBD2. The CDR3 has 13 residues. V was pared by 6 bases and J by 2 bases, with 3 bases of the junction left unmatched. Germline V gene data show CDR1 as SQVTM and CDR2 as ANQGSEA. CDR3 bases: TGCAGCGTGGCGACTAGCGGGCAAGAGACCCAGTACTTC. Its protein product is CSVATSGQETQYF.

CDR3 region: CASSQRQSGEEKLFF. The CDR3 nucleotides are TGTGCCAGCAGCCAACGACAGTCGGGGGAGGAAAAACTGTTTTTT. The chain links TRBV4-2 to TRBJ1-4; D perhaps matches TRBD1 (5 bases). The CDR3 contains 15 residues. V lost 2 bases and J lost 8, with 15 bases in between. From germline, CDR1 is LGHNA and CDR2 YNFKEQ.

The chain is built from TRBV20-1 and TRBJ1-1; tentatively, D is TRBD1 (6 bases). The CDR3 sequence is 15 residues long. Germline CDR1 reads DFQATT; CDR2 reads SNEGSKA (reference sequence). V lost 6 bases and J 1 base, leaving 18 bases between the germline ends. In DNA, the CDR3 is TGCAGTGCGTTATCCCCCGGACAGTGGAACACTGAAGCTTTCTTT. Translated: CSALSPGQWNTEAFF.

The chain couples TRBV7-2 to TRBJ1-2; D perhaps matches TRBD1 (5 bases). Between the trimmed V and J ends, which lost 2 bases and 8 bases, there was a span of 15 bases. Germline-derived CDR1 and CDR2 are SGHTA and FQGNSA. CDR3 length: 14 residues. CDR3 DNA sequence: TGTGCCAGCAGCTTACCAGGCCATAGGGGAGGCTACACCTTC. Encoded protein: CASSLPGHRGGYTF.

This sequence joins TRBV6-6 and TRBJ1-1; no clear D. Trimming took off 5 bases at V and 1 base at J, with 14 bases between the two ends. This CDR3 is 15 amino acids long. Germline CDR1 reads MNHNY; CDR2 reads SVGAGI (reference sequence). The CDR3: CASSRDRAGNTEAFF. Here the CDR3 DNA reads TGTGCCAGCAGTCGAGATCGGGCCGGGAACACTGAAGCTTTCTTT.

The CDR3 DNA reads as TGTGCCAGCAGCCAAGTGGAGGGGACGGGGAACATTCAGTACTTC. It is translated as CASSQVEGTGNIQYF. The rearrangement links TRBV4-2 to TRBJ2-4, with a possible D match to TRBD2 (6 bases). The CDR3 spans 15 residues. Germline V gene data show CDR1 as LGHNA and CDR2 as YNFKEQ. V was pared by 1 base and J by 7 bases, with 14 bases between.

The rearrangement links TRBV29-1 to TRBJ1-3; no firm D call. Trimming shortened V by 0 bases and J by 4 bases, and 7 bases separated the two germline ends. This CDR3 is built from 13 residues. The germline V gene encodes CDR1 SQVTM and CDR2 ANQGSEA. The CDR3 DNA follows: TGCAGCGTTGAAGAGAGGAGAGGAAACACCATATATTTT. This gives the protein CSVEERRGNTIYF.

The V gene is TRBV27, the J gene TRBJ2-2; a possible D gene is TRBD1 (5 bases). Germline V gives CDR1 MNHEY, CDR2 SMNVEV (reference sequence). V was shortened by 2 bases and J by 2 bases, with 12 bases between the two germline ends. CDR3 length: 16 amino acids. The CDR3: CASSLEVRANTGELFF. The CDR3 DNA reads TGTGCCAGCAGTTTAGAGGTCAGGGCAAACACCGGGGAGCTGTTTTTT.

The chain has TRBV14 and TRBJ2-1, with TRBD1 as a possible D gene (5 bases). Germline CDR1 and CDR2: SGHDN and FVKESK. Trimming stripped 0 bases from V and 7 bases from J, with 16 bases between. This CDR3 spans 16 amino acids. The CDR3 DNA follows: TGTGCCAGCAGCCAAGAGACCAACAGGCGGTTGAATGAGCAGTTCTTC. This codes for CASSQETNRRLNEQFF.

This clonotype was seen a single time. This chain connects TRBV15 to TRBJ2-3, with 7 bases fitting TRBD2. This CDR3 has 15 residues. Trimming took 8 bases from V and 10 from J; bases not matched to a gene: 18. Per germline, CDR1 LNHNV and CDR2 YYDKDF (reference sequence). The CDR3 region has the DNA TGTGCCACCGCATCCGGGACTAAGGGACGTAGAGCGCAGTATTTT. It codes for CATASGTKGRRAQYF.

For the CDR3, the DNA is TGTGCCAGCAGCCAAGGAGGGGATTTACGCGATGAGCAGTTCTTC. Protein product: CASSQGGDLRDEQFF. The gene calls are TRBV4-2 and TRBJ2-1; D assignment may be TRBD1 or TRBD2 (5 bases each). Germline V gene sequence: CDR1 LGHNA, CDR2 YNFKEQ. V dropped 1 base and J dropped 8 bases, with 15 bases sitting between them. CDR3 size: 15 residues.

The rearrangement joins TRBV6-5 to TRBJ2-7, with TRBD1 identical over 7 bases. The germline V gene encodes CDR1 MNHEY and CDR2 SVGAGI. The V and J ends lost 5 bases and 2 bases, in that order; junction bases with no gene match: 3. There are 13 residues in the CDR3. CDR3: CASSNGQAYEQYF. The CDR3 DNA reads as TGTGCCAGCAGTAATGGACAGGCCTACGAGCAGTACTTC.

This clonotype has a single count. V usage is TRBV10-3 and J usage is TRBJ1-2; 8 nucleotides align to TRBD1. J lost 4 bases, V lost 0 bases, and 19 bases had no gene match. The CDR3 consists of 20 residues. Per germline, CDR1 ENHRY and CDR2 SYGVKD. The CDR3 region is CAISESRIAGGSTLTYGYTF. Here the CDR3 DNA reads TGTGCCATCAGTGAGTCGAGAATCGCAGGGGGCTCAACCTTAACCTATGGCTACACCTTC.

The chain combines TRBV3-1 with TRBJ1-1; maybe TRBD1 (5 bases). V shed 4 bases and J shed 3 bases, with 9 bases lying between them. This CDR3 has 13 residues. Germline V gene data show CDR1 as LGHDT and CDR2 as YNNKEL (reference sequence). CDR3 nucleotide sequence: TGTGCCAGCAGCCTCCAGGGTTACACTGAAGCTTTCTTT. It yields the protein CASSLQGYTEAFF.

The chain couples TRBV25-1 to TRBJ2-1; D is unclear. The CDR3 sequence is 14 residues long. Germline V gene lookup returns CDR1 MGHDK and CDR2 SYGVNS. Deletions cut 1 base from V and 5 bases from J, with 9 bases between. DNA for the CDR3: TGTGCCAGCAGTGAATGGGCCACAAACAATGAGCAGTTCTTC. Its translation: CASSEWATNNEQFF.

This chain links TRBV30 with TRBJ1-1; a weak D match, TRBD1 (5 bases). The V and J ends lost 2 bases and 2 bases respectively, with 9 bases between them. The V gene's germline CDR1 is GTSNPN and CDR2 SVGIG (reference sequence). The CDR3 extends over 13 amino acids. Here the CDR3 reads CAWSSGINTEAFF. The DNA of the CDR3 is TGTGCCTGGAGTTCAGGGATCAACACTGAAGCTTTCTTT.

The chain recombines TRBV12-3 or TRBV12-4 with TRBJ1-3, with a weak D call TRBD1 (5 bases). Deletions cut 6 bases from V and 4 bases from J, with 13 bases between. The length of the CDR3 is 14 residues. The CDR3 DNA is TGTGCCAGCAGCCCCAAAGGGGTCGGAAACACCATATATTTT. As protein: CASSPKGVGNTIYF.

The V gene is TRBV4-2, the J gene TRBJ1-4; no reliable D call. Germline values: CDR1 LGHNA, CDR2 YNFKEQ. This CDR3 is 15 amino acids long. V was shortened by 2 bases and J by 0 bases, with 7 bases between the two germline ends. DNA of the CDR3: TGTGCCAGCAGCCAACCTGAGGCAACTAATGAAAAACTGTTTTTT. It yields the protein CASSQPEATNEKLFF.